The clone carrying this T cell receptor beta chain was seen a handful of times. This record belongs to a study of CDR3 diversity in severe acne. After removal of 5 bases from V and 6 bases from J, the junction contained 7 bases not matched to a gene. From germline, CDR1 is DFQATT and CDR2 SNEGSKA (reference sequence). The length of the CDR3 is 13 residues. TCRdb re-called the PCR reads with MiXCR, one entry per CDR3 protein. The profile shows fewer than 100,000 distinct CDR3 sequences, approximately 51% of them singletons. The source material was blood. This receptor was identified in a male donor in good health, without acne. The chain is built from TRBV20-1 and TRBJ1-1; TRBD1 matches at 9 bases. In nucleotides, the CDR3 is TGCAGTGCTGGTTCCGGGACAGGGCCTGAAGCTTTCTTT. The encoded protein is CSAGSGTGPEAFF.